Shown below are 20 T cell receptor beta chains from a single sample sequenced in a study of cytotoxic CD8 clonotypes in ibrutinib-treated CLL. Using immunoSEQ multiplex PCR, the repertoire was profiled, and TCRdb retains in-frame clones only, with some absent. The sample has approximately 340,000 clones; 67% are singletons. The sequencing used PBMCs, collected after 36 months of ibrutinib treatment. The receptors come from a human donor with chronic lymphocytic leukemia.

The CDR3 loop is CSVGMDRMNTEAFF. In DNA, the CDR3 is TGCAGCGTTGGAATGGACAGAATGAACACTGAAGCTTTCTTT. The chain has TRBV29-1 and TRBJ1-1; maybe TRBD1 (6 bases). Germline V gene lookup returns CDR1 SQVTM and CDR2 ANQGSEA. This CDR3 comprises 14 residues. V lost 4 bases to trimming and J lost 0 bases, with 12 bases between them.

The V and J genes are TRBV4-3 and TRBJ2-7, with 10 bases that match TRBD1. CDR3 length: 15 residues. V was pared by 3 bases and J by 4 bases, with 6 bases of the junction left unmatched. Germline assignment: CDR1 LGHNA and CDR2 YSLEER. The CDR3 DNA reads TGCGCCAGCAGCCATCACCGGGACAGGGGTTACGAGCAGTACTTC. It translates to CASSHHRDRGYEQYF.

Written as DNA, the CDR3 is TGTGCCAGCAGTTACTCGAGCGGGAGGGCCGGGGAGCAGTACTTC. Amino acid sequence: CASSYSSGRAGEQYF. The genes are TRBV6-6 and TRBJ2-7; 10 bases agree with TRBD2. Germline V gene data show CDR1 as MNHNY and CDR2 as SVGAGI (reference sequence). The CDR3 sequence is 15 residues long. V lost 0 bases to trimming and J lost 7 bases; unmatched junction nucleotides: 6.

V is TRBV15 and J is TRBJ1-4; 7 bases are a match to TRBD1. The germline gives CDR1 LNHNV, CDR2 YYDKDF (reference sequence). The CDR3 runs 15 residues. J was trimmed by 2 bases and V by 0 bases; bases with no gene match: 0. DNA of the CDR3: TGTGCCACCAGCAGAGACAGGGGGACTAATGAAAAACTGTTTTTT. It specifies CATSRDRGTNEKLFF.

The genes are TRBV11-2 and TRBJ2-7; 7 bases are shared with TRBD2. The CDR3 has 12 residues. V trimming: 0 bases; J trimming: 9 bases; junction bases outside the gene matches: 2. Germline V gene sequence: CDR1 SGHAT, CDR2 FQNNGV. CDR3 region: CASSLDWEGQYF. CDR3 nucleotide sequence: TGTGCCAGCAGCTTAGATTGGGAGGGGCAGTACTTC.

The chain employs TRBV29-1 and TRBJ1-2, with unresolved D. Germline CDR1 is SQVTM and CDR2 is ANQGSEA. The CDR3 is 12 amino acids. V was clipped by 3 bases and J by 6 bases, with 11 bases between them. CDR3 bases: TGCAGCGTTGAGATCCGATTGGATGGCTACACCTTC. It codes for CSVEIRLDGYTF.

The rearrangement uses TRBV5-8 and TRBJ2-1, with a possible D match to TRBD2 (5 bases). This CDR3 region has 17 residues. Germline V CDR1 and CDR2: SGHTS, YDEGEE. Trimming stripped 4 bases from V and 12 bases from J, with 29 bases between. CDR3 residues: CASSRQHSLGKTMTQFF. Here the CDR3 DNA reads TGTGCCAGCAGCAGACAACATTCGCTCGGGAAAACAATGACGCAGTTCTTC.

The chain combines TRBV6-6 with TRBJ1-3, with a possible D match to TRBD1 (6 bases). Germline V gene sequence: CDR1 MNHNY, CDR2 SVGAGI (reference sequence). Trimming removed 11 bases at V and 0 bases at J, with 14 bases between. CDR3 length: 14 residues. This chain's CDR3 is CACTGHPSGNTIYF. The CDR3 DNA follows: TGTGCCTGTACGGGACACCCCTCTGGAAACACCATATATTTT.

This sequence joins TRBV28 and TRBJ2-2; 7 bases line up with TRBD1. Looked up from germline, CDR1 is MDHEN and CDR2 is SYDVKM. Trimming took 6 bases from V and 0 from J; bases not matched to a gene: 4. The CDR3 loop spans 15 amino acids. Written as DNA, the CDR3 is TGTGCCAGCAGACAGGGGAAAGCGAACACCGGGGAGCTGTTTTTT. The encoded protein is CASRQGKANTGELFF.

The gene calls are TRBV11-2 and TRBJ2-7, with a weak D call TRBD1 (6 bases). The ends were cut back, 4 bases at V and 3 bases at J, with 13 bases in the middle. CDR3 length: 14 amino acids. CDR1 SGHAT and CDR2 FQNNGV come from the germline V gene. CDR3 nucleotides: TGTGCCAGCAGCTCAATACCAGGGGACTACGAGCAGTACTTC. Translation: CASSSIPGDYEQYF.

A remark on this clone: The germline gene is not matched at one end of the junction; a read error may be the cause. The rearrangement links TRBV7-3 to TRBJ2-2; D perhaps matches TRBD2 (5 bases). The CDR3 totals 15 residues. Germline V gives CDR1 SGHTA, CDR2 FQGTGA. In nucleotides, the CDR3 is TGTGCCAGCAGCTTAATTGGAGGTAGACACCGGGGAGCTGTTTTT. This codes for CASSLIGGRHRGAVF. Complete variable domain (other parts from reference TRBV7-3 and TRBJ2-2): GAGVSQTPSNKVTEKGKYVELRCDPISGHTALYWYRQSLGQGPEFLIYFQGTGAADDSGLPNDRFFAVRPEGSVSTLKIQRTERGDSAVYLCASSLIGGRHRGAVFGEGSRLTVL.

J is TRBJ2-5 and V is TRBV2; no clear D. The length of the CDR3 is 14 residues. The ends were cut back, 7 bases at V and 5 bases at J, with 17 bases in the middle. The germline CDR1 and CDR2 sequences are SNHLY and FYNNEI. The CDR3 protein is CASIVFAMGETQYF. CDR3 bases: TGTGCCAGCATCGTCTTCGCTATGGGGGAGACCCAGTACTTC.

V usage is TRBV11-2 and J usage is TRBJ2-2, with D uncertain. V was cut by 0 bases and J by 6 bases, with 17 bases left in between. This CDR3 has 17 amino acids. Germline V gene data show CDR1 as SGHAT and CDR2 as FQNNGV. The CDR3 DNA reads as TGTGCCAGCAGCTTAGAAGGGCAATCTTGGTGGGCCGGGGAGCTGTTTTTT. It translates to CASSLEGQSWWAGELFF. Variable domain in full (rest from reference TRBV11-2 and TRBJ2-2): EAGVAQSPRYKIIEKRQSVAFWCNPISGHATLYWYQQILGQGPKLLIQFQNNGVVDDSQLPKDRFSAERLKGVDSTLKIQPAKLEDSAVYLCASSLEGQSWWAGELFFGEGSRLTVL.

This clone was picked up a small number of times. The chain carries TRBV6-6 and TRBJ1-5; 7 nucleotides line up with TRBD1. Germline loops: CDR1 MNHNY, CDR2 SVGAGI (reference sequence). Trimming cost V 7 bases and J 3 bases; bases outside gene matches: 6. The CDR3 sequence is 14 residues long. CDR3 residues: CASKAGQHNQPQHF. In DNA, the CDR3 is TGTGCCAGCAAGGCGGGACAGCACAATCAGCCCCAGCATTTT.

The chain couples TRBV9 to TRBJ2-1; tentative D call: TRBD1 (5 bases). The V end was cut by 1 base, the J end by 4 bases, with 9 bases between. Germline loops: CDR1 SGDLS, CDR2 YYNGEE. The CDR3 is 14 residues long. In DNA form, the CDR3 reads TGTGCCAGCAGCGTAAGGCAGGGATACAATGAGCAGTTCTTC. As protein: CASSVRQGYNEQFF. Based on the CDR3 plus reference TRBV9 and TRBJ2-1, the full variable domain is DSGVTQTPKHLITATGQRVTLRCSPRSGDLSVYWYQQSLDQGLQFLIQYYNGEERAKGNILERFSAQQFPDLHSELNLSSLELGDSALYFCASSVRQGYNEQFFGPGTRLTVL.

This clone was picked up a small number of times. The chain combines TRBV6-5 with TRBJ1-5; TRBD1 agrees at 9 bases. Germline V gene lookup returns CDR1 MNHEY and CDR2 SVGAGI. This CDR3 is built from 14 residues. V gave up 6 bases and J gave up 4 bases; unmatched junction bases: 4. Written as DNA, the CDR3 is TGTGCCAGCAGCCCGGACAGGGGTAATCAGCCCCAGCATTTT. This sequence encodes CASSPDRGNQPQHF.

The chain carries TRBV7-9 and TRBJ2-3; no definite D call. The germline V gene encodes CDR1 SEHNR and CDR2 FQNEAQ (reference sequence). CDR3 length: 13 amino acids. With 10 bases removed from V and 4 bases from J, the gap between germline ends came to 15 bases. The CDR3 nucleotides are TGTGCCACCCAGACTCAGAACCCAGATACGCAGTATTTT. It is translated as CATQTQNPDTQYF.

This chain joins TRBV11-1 and TRBJ2-1, with 7 bases lining up with TRBD2. Trimming took 2 bases from V and 5 from J; bases not matched to a gene: 6. The CDR3 spans 15 residues. The germline gives CDR1 SGHAT, CDR2 FQDESV (reference sequence). The CDR3 bases are TGTGCCAGCAGCTTACCGGGAGGAGGTAACAATGAGCAGTTCTTC. This sequence encodes CASSLPGGGNNEQFF.

The V call is TRBV29-1, the J call TRBJ2-6, with D possibly TRBD1 on 6 matching bases. This CDR3 is 16 amino acids long. The V end lost 3 bases, the J end lost 0 bases, and 12 bases lay between the germline ends. Germline assignment: CDR1 SQVTM and CDR2 ANQGSEA. The CDR3 loop reads CSVEGTPSSGANVLTF. The CDR3 DNA sequence: TGCAGCGTTGAGGGGACACCGAGCTCTGGGGCCAACGTCCTGACTTTC.

The chain joins TRBV6-5 to TRBJ1-3, with a tentative D call TRBD1 (6 bases). From germline, CDR1 is MNHEY and CDR2 SVGAGI. V was pared by 4 bases and J by 2 bases, with 9 bases between. The CDR3 runs to 14 residues. For the CDR3, the DNA is TGTGCCAGCAGTTCCAGGGGTCCTGGAAACACCATATATTTT. This codes for CASSSRGPGNTIYF.